The subject of this entry is one T cell receptor (beta chain). The data belong to a study of blood T cell repertoires in COVID-19. Study-level information: Some COVID-19 samples were acute and others convalescent; all came from the United States, Italy and Spain. Nucleic acid was either cDNA or gDNA, and it came from T cells, B-cell-depleted T cells, or PBMCs.

Original data processing: It was from reference gene primer amplification that nucleated cell counts were estimated. Assay: immunoSEQ multiplex PCR; the TCRdb copy retains only in-frame clones and omits some. V and J calls and clone size come straight from that table; D and trimming were deduced from the DNA. In the table there are more than 150,000 clones, about 89% of which are singletons. This clonotype was obtained from a man aged 40-55 years with acute or convalescent COVID-19. The sequenced material came from peripheral blood.

The CDR3 reads CASQYRAGVLGPNNEQFF. CDR3 bases: TGTGCCAGCCAATACCGGGCGGGGGTCTTGGGCCCAAACAATGAGCAGTTCTTC. The chain combines TRBV11-2 with TRBJ2-1; 7 positions agree with TRBD2. J was trimmed by 5 bases and V by 8 bases; bases with no gene match: 21. The CDR3 is 18 amino acids. From germline, CDR1 is SGHAT and CDR2 FQNNGV. The whole variable domain, remainder taken from reference TRBV11-2 and TRBJ2-1, is EAGVAQSPRYKIIEKRQSVAFWCNPISGHATLYWYQQILGQGPKLLIQFQNNGVVDDSQLPKDRFSAERLKGVDSTLKIQPAKLEDSAVYLCASQYRAGVLGPNNEQFFGPGTRLTVL.